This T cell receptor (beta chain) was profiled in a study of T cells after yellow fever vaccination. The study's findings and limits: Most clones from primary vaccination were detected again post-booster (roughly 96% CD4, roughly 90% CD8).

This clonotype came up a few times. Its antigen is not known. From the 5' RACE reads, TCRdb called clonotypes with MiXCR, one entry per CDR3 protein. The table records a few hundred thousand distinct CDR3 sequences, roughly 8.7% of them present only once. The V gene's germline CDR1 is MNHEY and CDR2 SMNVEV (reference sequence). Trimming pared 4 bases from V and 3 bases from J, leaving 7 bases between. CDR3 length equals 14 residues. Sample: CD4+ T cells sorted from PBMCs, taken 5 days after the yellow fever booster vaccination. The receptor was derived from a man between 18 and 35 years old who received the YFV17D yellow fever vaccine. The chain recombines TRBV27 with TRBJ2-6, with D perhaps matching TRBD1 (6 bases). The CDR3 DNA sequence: TGTGCCAGCAGTTACAGGGATGGGGCCAACGTCCTGACTTTC. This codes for CASSYRDGANVLTF.